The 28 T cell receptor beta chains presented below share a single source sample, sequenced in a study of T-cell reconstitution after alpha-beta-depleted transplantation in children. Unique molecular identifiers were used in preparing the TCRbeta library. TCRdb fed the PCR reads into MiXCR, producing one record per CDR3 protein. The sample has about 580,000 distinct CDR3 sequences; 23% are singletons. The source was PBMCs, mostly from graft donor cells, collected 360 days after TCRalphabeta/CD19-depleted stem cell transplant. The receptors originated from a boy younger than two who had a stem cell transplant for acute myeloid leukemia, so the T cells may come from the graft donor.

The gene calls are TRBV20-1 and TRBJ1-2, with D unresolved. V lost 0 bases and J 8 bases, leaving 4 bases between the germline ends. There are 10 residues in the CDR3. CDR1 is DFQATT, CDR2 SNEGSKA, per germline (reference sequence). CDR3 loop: CSARDIGYTF. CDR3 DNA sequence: TGCAGTGCTAGAGATATCGGCTACACCTTC.

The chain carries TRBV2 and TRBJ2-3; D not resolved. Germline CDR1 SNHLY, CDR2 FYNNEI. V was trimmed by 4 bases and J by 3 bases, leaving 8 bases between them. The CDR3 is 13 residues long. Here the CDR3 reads CASSALLTDTQYF. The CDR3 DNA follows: TGTGCCAGCAGTGCCCTACTGACAGATACGCAGTATTTT.

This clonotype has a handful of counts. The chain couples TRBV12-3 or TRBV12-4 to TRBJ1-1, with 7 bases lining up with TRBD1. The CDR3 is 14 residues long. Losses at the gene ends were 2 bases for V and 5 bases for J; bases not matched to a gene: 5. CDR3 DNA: TGTGCCAGCAGTTTAATCCTGACAGGGACTGAAGCTTTCTTT. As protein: CASSLILTGTEAFF.

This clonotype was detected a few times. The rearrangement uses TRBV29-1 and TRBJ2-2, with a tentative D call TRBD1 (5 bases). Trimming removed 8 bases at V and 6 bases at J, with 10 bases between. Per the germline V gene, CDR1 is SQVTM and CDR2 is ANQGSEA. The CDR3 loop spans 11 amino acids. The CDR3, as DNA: TGCAGCATATCAGGGTCCGGGGAGCTGTTTTTT. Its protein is CSISGSGELFF.

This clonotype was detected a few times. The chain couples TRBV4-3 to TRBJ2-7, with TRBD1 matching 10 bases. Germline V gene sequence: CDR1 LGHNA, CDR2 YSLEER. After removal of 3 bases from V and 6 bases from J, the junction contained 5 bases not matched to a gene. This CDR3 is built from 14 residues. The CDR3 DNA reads TGCGCCAGCAGCCAGGACAGGGGGGCGGTCGAGCAGTACTTC. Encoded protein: CASSQDRGAVEQYF.

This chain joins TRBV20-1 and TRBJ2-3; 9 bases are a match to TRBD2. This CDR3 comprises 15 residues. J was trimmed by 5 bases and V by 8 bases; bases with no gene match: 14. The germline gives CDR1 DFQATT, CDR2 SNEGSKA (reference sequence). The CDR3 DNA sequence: TGCAGTCTTGGGCGGGGGGGCGAGTTTGGAGATACGCAGTATTTT. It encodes CSLGRGGEFGDTQYF.

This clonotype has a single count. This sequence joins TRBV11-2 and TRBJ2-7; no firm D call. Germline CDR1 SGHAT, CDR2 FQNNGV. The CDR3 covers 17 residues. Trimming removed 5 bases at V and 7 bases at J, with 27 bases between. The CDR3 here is CASSPGPGQNDFREQYV. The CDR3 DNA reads TGTGCCAGCAGCCCAGGTCCCGGGCAGAACGACTTTAGAGAGCAGTACGTC.

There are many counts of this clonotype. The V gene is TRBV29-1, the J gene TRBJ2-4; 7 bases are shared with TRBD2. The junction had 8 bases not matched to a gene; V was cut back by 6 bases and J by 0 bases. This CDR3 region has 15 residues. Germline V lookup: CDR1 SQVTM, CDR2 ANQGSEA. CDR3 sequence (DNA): TGCAGCGTAATAGCGGGTCTATTAGCCAAAAACATTCAGTACTTC. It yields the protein CSVIAGLLAKNIQYF.

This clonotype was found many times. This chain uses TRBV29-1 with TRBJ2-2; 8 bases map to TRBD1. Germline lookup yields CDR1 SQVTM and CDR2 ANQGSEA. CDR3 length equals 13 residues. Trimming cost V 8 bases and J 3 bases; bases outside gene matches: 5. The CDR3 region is CSIGTGDTGELFF. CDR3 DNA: TGCAGCATTGGGACAGGAGACACCGGGGAGCTGTTTTTT.

CDR3 in DNA: TGTGCCAGCAGCTTCGGGACAGGGTCATACGAGCAGTTCTTC. Its translation: CASSFGTGSYEQFF. The chain employs TRBV7-7 and TRBJ2-1, with 9 bases that match TRBD1. The CDR3 is 14 residues long. Unmatched junction bases numbered 7, after V lost 3 bases and J lost 10 bases. Germline-derived CDR1 and CDR2 are SSHAT and FNYEAQ (reference sequence). The whole variable domain, filled in from reference TRBV7-7 and TRBJ2-1, reads GAGVSQSPRYKVTKRGQDVTLRCDPISSHATLYWYQQALGQGPEFLTYFNYEAQPDKSGLPSDRFSAERPEGSISTLTIQRTEQRDSAMYRCASSFGTGSYEQFFGPGTRLTVL.

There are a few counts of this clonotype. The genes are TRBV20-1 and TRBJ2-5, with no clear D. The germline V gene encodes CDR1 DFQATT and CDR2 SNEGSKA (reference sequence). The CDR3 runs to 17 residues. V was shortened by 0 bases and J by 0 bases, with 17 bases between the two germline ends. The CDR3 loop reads CSARDVGILEYQETQYF. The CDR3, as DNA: TGCAGTGCTAGAGATGTTGGGATCCTCGAGTACCAAGAGACCCAGTACTTC.

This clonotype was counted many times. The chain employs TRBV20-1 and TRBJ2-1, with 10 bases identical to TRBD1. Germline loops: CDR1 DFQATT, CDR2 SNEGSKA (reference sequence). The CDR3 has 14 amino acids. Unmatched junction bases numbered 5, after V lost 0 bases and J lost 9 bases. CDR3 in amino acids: CSAREDRGFGEQFF. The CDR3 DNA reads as TGCAGTGCTAGAGAGGACAGGGGGTTCGGTGAGCAGTTCTTC.

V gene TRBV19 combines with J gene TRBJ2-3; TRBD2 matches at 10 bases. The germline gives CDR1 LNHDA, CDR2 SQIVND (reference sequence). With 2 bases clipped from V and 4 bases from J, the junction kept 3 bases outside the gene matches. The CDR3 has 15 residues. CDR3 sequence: CASSILAGAADTQYF. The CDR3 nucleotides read TGTGCCAGTAGTATACTAGCGGGGGCTGCAGATACGCAGTATTTT.

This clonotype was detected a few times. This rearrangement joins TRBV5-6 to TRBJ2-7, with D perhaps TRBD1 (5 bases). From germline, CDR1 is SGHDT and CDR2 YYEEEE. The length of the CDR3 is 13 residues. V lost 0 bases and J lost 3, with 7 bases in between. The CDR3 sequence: CASSLGTIYEQYF. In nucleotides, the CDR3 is TGTGCCAGCAGCTTGGGGACAATCTACGAGCAGTACTTC.

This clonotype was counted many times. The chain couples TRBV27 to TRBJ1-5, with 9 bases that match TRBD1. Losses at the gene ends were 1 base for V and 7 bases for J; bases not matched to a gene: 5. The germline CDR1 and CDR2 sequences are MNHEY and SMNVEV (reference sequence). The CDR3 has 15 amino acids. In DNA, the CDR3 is TGTGCCAGCAGTTTATTTTGGGGACAGGGACAGCCCCAGCATTTT. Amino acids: CASSLFWGQGQPQHF.

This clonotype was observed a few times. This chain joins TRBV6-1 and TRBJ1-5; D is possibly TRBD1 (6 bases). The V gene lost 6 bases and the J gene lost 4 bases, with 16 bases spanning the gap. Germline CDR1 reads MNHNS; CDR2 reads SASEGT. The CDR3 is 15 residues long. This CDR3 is CASRLPGAGNQPQHF. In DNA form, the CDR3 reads TGTGCCAGCAGGCTCCCGGGGGCAGGGAATCAGCCCCAGCATTTT.

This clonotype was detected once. CDR3 in amino acids: CASSLSLERYEGYTF. DNA of the CDR3: TGTGCCAGCAGTTTAAGTCTGGAGAGATATGAAGGCTACACCTTC. The chain employs TRBV12-3 or TRBV12-4 and TRBJ1-2; D not certain. Between the trimmed V and J ends, which lost 2 bases and 8 bases, there was a span of 18 bases. This CDR3 is built from 15 residues.

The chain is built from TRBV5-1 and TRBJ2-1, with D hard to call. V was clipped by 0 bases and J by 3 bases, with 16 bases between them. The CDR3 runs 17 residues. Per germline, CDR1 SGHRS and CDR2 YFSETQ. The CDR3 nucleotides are TGCGCCAGCAGCTTGGAGCCCAGCGCAGCCGGCTACAATGAGCAGTTCTTC. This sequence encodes CASSLEPSAAGYNEQFF.

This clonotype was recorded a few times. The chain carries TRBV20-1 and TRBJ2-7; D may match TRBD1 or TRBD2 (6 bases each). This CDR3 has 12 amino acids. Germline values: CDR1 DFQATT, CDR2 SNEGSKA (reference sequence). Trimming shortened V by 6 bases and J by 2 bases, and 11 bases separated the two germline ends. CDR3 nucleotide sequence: TGCAGTGCCGACGGGGGCGCCTACGAGCAGTACTTC. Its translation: CSADGGAYEQYF.

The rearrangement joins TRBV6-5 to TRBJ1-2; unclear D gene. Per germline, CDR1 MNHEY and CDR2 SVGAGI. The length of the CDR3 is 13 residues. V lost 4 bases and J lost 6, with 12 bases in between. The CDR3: CASSWSRRDGYTF. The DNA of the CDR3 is TGTGCCAGCAGTTGGAGCCGGAGAGATGGCTACACCTTC.

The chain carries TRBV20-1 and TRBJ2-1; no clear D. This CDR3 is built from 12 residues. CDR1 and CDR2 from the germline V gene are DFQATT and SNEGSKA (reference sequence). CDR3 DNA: TGCAGCAGTAGCCCCTGGAGCGATGAGCAGTTCTTC. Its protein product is CSSSPWSDEQFF.

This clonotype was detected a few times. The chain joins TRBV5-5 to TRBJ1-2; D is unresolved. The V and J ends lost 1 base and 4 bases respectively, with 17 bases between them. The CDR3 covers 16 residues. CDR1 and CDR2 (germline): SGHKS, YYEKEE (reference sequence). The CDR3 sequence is CASSLPYSGGAYGYTF. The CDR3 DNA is TGTGCCAGCAGCTTGCCGTATTCAGGCGGAGCCTATGGCTACACCTTC.

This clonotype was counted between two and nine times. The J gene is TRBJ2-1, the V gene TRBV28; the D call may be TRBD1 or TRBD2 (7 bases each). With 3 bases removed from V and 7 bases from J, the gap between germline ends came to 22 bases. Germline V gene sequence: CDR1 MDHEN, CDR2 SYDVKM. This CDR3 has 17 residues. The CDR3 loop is CASSFNDREGFGNEQFF. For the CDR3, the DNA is TGTGCCAGCAGTTTCAACGACAGGGAGGGATTCGGGAATGAGCAGTTCTTC.

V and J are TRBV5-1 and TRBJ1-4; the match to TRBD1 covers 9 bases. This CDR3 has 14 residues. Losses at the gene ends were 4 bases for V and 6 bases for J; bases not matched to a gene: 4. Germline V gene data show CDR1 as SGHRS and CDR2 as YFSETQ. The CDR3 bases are TGCGCCAGCAGCCAACAGGGGGCAGATGAAAAACTGTTTTTT. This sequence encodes CASSQQGADEKLFF.

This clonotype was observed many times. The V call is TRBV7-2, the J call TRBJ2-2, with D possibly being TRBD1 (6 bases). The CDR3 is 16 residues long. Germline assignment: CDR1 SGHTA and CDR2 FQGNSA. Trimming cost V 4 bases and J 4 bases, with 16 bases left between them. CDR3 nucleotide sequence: TGTGCCAGCAGCTGGACAGTGGCAGGAGCCACCGGGGAGCTGTTTTTT. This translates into CASSWTVAGATGELFF. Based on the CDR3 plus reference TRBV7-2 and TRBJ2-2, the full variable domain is GAGVSQSPSNKVTEKGKDVELRCDPISGHTALYWYRQSLGQGLEFLIYFQGNSAPDKSGLPSDRFSAERTGGSVSTLTIQRTQQEDSAVYLCASSWTVAGATGELFFGEGSRLTVL.

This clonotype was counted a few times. The CDR3 loop reads CASKRYGSGANVLTF. DNA for the CDR3: TGTGCCAGCAAAAGGTACGGCTCTGGGGCCAACGTCCTGACTTTC. The rearrangement uses TRBV13 and TRBJ2-6; D gene ambiguous. CDR1 is PRHDT and CDR2 is FYEKMQ in the germline V gene (reference sequence). The CDR3 is 15 amino acids. Between the trimmed V and J ends, which lost 7 bases and 0 bases, there was a span of 10 bases.

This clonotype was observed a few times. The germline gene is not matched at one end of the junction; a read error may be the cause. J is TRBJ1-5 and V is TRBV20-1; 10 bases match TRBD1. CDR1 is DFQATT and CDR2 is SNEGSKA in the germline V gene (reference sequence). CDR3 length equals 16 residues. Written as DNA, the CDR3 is TGCAGTGCGAGAGGGGTGGGACAGGGGTCAAATCAGCCCCAGCATTTT. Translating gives CSARGVGQGSNQPQHF.

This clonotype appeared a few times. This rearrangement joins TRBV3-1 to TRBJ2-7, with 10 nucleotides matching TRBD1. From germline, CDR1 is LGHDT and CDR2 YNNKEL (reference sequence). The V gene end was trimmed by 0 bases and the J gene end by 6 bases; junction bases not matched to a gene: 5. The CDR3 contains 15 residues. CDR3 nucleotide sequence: TGTGCCAGCAGCCAAGATGGGACAGGGGTGGTCGAGCAGTACTTC. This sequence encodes CASSQDGTGVVEQYF.